One and the same sample provided the 8 T cell receptor beta chains below, sequenced in a study of T cells in women clearing cervical HPV infection. The method was immunoSEQ multiplex PCR; TCRdb's version includes in-frame clones alone and lacks a portion of them. The sample includes about 46,000 clones. Material for sequencing was blood buffy coat. The receptors stem from a woman aged 18 to 75 with a cervical HPV16 infection that either progressed to CIN3+ or cleared (not recorded which).

Of note for this clone: Read data end 3 residues before the CDR3 end; the end is taken from the germline J gene. The rearrangement uses TRBV30 and TRBJ1-2; D call uncertain. Germline V gene data show CDR1 as GTSNPN and CDR2 as SVGIG (reference sequence). The CDR3 is made up of 12 amino acids. CDR3 sequence: CAWSVVYYDYTF. The CDR3 DNA, read in part, is TGTGCCTGGAGTGTAGTTTACTACGAC.

Worth noting for this clone: The sequenced fragment ends 3 residues before the CDR3 boundary, so the rest is inferred from the germline J gene. The chain recombines TRBV18 with TRBJ2-3; D is uncertain. This CDR3 spans 14 amino acids. Germline V gene sequence: CDR1 KGHSH, CDR2 LQKENI. The CDR3 protein is CASSPQGMYQPQYF. The sequenced part of the CDR3 DNA is TGTGCCAGCTCACCACAGGGTATGTATCAGCCG.

Notes on this clone: The read gets to within 3 residues of the CDR3 end, and the germline J gene fills in the rest. This chain links TRBV6-2 or TRBV6-3 with TRBJ2-1; possible D gene TRBD2, 6 bases. V gave up 7 bases and J gave up 0 bases, with 13 bases separating them. CDR1 and CDR2 (germline): MNHEY, SVGEGT. The CDR3 has 15 residues. This CDR3 is CASTGLASSYNEQFF. The CDR3 DNA, read in part, is TGTGCCAGCACGGGACTGGCGAGCTCCTACAATGAG.

As for this clone: The read finishes 3 residues shy of the CDR3 end, and the germline J gene is used to complete it. The V call is TRBV19, the J call TRBJ2-3; 9 bases match TRBD2. V lost 3 bases to trimming and J lost 5 bases; unmatched junction nucleotides: 6. From germline, CDR1 is LNHDA and CDR2 SQIVND (reference sequence). There are 15 residues in the CDR3. This chain's CDR3 is CASSMFPSGEDTQYF. The sequenced CDR3 bases are TGTGCCAGTAGTATGTTTCCTAGCGGGGAAGATACG.

Details on this clone: Sequencing ends 3 residues short of the CDR3 end; the germline J gene provides the rest. The rearrangement uses TRBV2 and TRBJ1-2; possibly TRBD1 for D (5 bases). Trimming removed 6 bases from V and 7 bases from J, with 15 bases in between. This CDR3 is 13 amino acids long. The V gene's germline CDR1 is SNHLY and CDR2 FYNNEI. The CDR3 sequence: CASRVGGGSGYTF. The CDR3 bases that were read are TGTGCCAGCAGGGTCGGGGGAGGTAGTGGC.

As concerns this clone: The read ends 3 residues shy of where the CDR3 ends; the end is completed using the germline J gene. This chain uses TRBV5-6 with TRBJ2-3; perhaps TRBD2 as D (6 bases). Germline assignment: CDR1 SGHDT and CDR2 YYEEEE. V gave up 4 bases and J gave up 4 bases, with 16 bases separating them. The CDR3 has 15 residues. The CDR3 sequence: CASSPPGVASDTQYF. CDR3 DNA, as far as it was read: TGTGCCAGCAGCCCGCCGGGGGTAGCGTCAGATACG.

In the case of this clone: Read coverage stops 3 residues before the CDR3 terminus; the germline J gene supplies the remainder. The chain couples TRBV18 to TRBJ2-7; 8 nucleotides agree with TRBD1. Per the germline V gene, CDR1 is KGHSH and CDR2 is LQKENI. J gave up 5 bases and V 0 bases, and 3 bases lay outside the gene matches. There are 14 residues in the CDR3. The sequenced part of the CDR3 DNA is TGTGCCAGCTCACCACCGGACAGGGAGGACGAG. This gives the protein CASSPPDREDE. From start to end, the CDR3 is CASSPPDREDEQYF.

Worth noting for this clone: The CDR3 is cut off 3 residues early in the read; its end comes from the germline J gene. This chain uses TRBV6-4 with TRBJ2-2; 12 nucleotides line up with TRBD1. Germline values: CDR1 MRHNA, CDR2 SNTAGT. CDR3 length equals 16 residues. J lost 4 bases, V lost 6 bases, and 6 bases had no gene match. Incomplete CDR3 DNA: TGTGCCAGCAGCTCCGGGACAGGGGGCGTCACCGGGGAG. It encodes CASSSGTGGVTGE. The CDR3 reads in full as CASSSGTGGVTGELFF.